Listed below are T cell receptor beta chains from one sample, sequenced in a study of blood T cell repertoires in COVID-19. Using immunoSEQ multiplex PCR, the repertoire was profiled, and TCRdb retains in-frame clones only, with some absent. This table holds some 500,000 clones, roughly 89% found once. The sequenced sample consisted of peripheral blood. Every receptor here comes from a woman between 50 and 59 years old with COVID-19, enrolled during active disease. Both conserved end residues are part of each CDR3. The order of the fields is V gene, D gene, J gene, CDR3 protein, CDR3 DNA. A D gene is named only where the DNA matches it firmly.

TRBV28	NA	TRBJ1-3	CASSSTQRLGNTIYF	TGTGCCAGCAGTTCCACCCAAAGACTGGGAAACACCATATATTTT
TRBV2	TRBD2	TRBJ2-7	CASSVQSSGGASTYEQYF	TGTGCCAGCAGTGTGCAATCTAGCGGGGGGGCCTCGACCTACGAGCAGTACTTC
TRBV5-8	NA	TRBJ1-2	CASSLAVGYTF	TGTGCCAGCAGCTTGGCGGTGGGCTACACCTTC
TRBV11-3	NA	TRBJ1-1	CASSLGGVAGTEAFF	TGTGCCAGCAGCCTCGGGGGTGTTGCGGGCACTGAAGCTTTCTTT
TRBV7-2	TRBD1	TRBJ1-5	CASSLSGDRNQPQHF	TGTGCCAGCAGCTTAAGTGGGGACAGAAATCAGCCCCAGCATTTT
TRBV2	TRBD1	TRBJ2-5	CASSDDRAQETQYF	TGTGCCAGCAGTGACGACAGGGCCCAAGAGACCCAGTACTTC
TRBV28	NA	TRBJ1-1	CASSEGRRGNGPEAFF	TGTGCCAGCAGTGAGGGGCGGAGGGGAAATGGGCCTGAAGCTTTCTTT
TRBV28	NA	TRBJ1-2	CASSLYREKDYGYTF	TGTGCCAGCAGTTTATACAGGGAGAAGGACTATGGCTACACCTTC
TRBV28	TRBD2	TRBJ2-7	CASTPPGRGRMYEQYF	TGTGCCAGCACCCCACCCGGGAGGGGGAGGATGTACGAGCAGTACTTC
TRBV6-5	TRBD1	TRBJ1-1	CASSISTGGNTEAFF	TGTGCCAGCAGTATCTCGACAGGGGGCAACACTGAAGCTTTCTTT
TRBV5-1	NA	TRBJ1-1	CASSLNREVRAFF	TGCGCCAGCAGCCTCAACAGGGAAGTAAGAGCTTTCTTT
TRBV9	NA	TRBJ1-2	CASSATRDPRGYTF	TGTGCCAGCAGCGCAACCAGGGATCCTCGGGGCTACACCTTC
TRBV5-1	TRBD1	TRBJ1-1	CASSLGTGDTEAFF	TGCGCCAGCAGCTTGGGGACAGGGGACACTGAAGCTTTCTTT